This is a list of T cell receptor beta chains from one sample in a study of shared clonotypes between healthy human individuals. Sequencing used immunoSEQ multiplex PCR; TCRdb keeps in-frame clones, though not all of them. The table records approximately 250,000 clones, 65% of them present only once. The sample consisted of memory CD4+ T cells sorted from blood. The receptors here all came from a man aged 25 to 45 in good health. CDR3s include the opening cysteine and the closing phenylalanine or tryptophan. D genes are given only for firm matches. The size entry is marked missing in some rows and otherwise reads once, few, many or a size class.

CDR3aa | CDR3nt | j_gene | d_gene | abundance | v_gene | len
CASSRGRANTEAFF | TGTGCCAGCAGCCGAGGACGGGCGAACACTGAAGCTTTCTTT | TRBJ1-1 | NA | many | TRBV11-2 | 14
CASSLGGIGLTRLFF | TGTGCCAGCAGTTTAGGCGGGATAGGGTTGACTAGACTGTTTTTT | TRBJ1-4 | NA | NA | TRBV28 | 15
CASSIDSQTSGSVETQYF | TGTGCCAGTAGTATAGATTCCCAGACTAGCGGGAGTGTGGAGACCCAGTACTTC | TRBJ2-5 | TRBD2 | NA | TRBV19 | 18
CASSFPDRGPLYTF | TGTGCCAGCAGTTTCCCGGACAGGGGCCCGCTCTACACCTTC | TRBJ1-2 | TRBD1 | few | TRBV28 | 14
CASSPRRGQETQYF | TGCGCCAGCAGTCCTCGCCGGGGCCAAGAGACCCAGTACTTC | TRBJ2-5 | NA | few | TRBV23-1 | 14
CASSSARYSTDTQYF | TGCGCCAGCAGCTCTGCTAGATATAGCACAGATACGCAGTATTTT | TRBJ2-3 | NA | NA | TRBV5-1 | 15
CASGWGQGRTEAFF | TGTGCCAGCGGGTGGGGGCAGGGGAGGACTGAAGCTTTCTTT | TRBJ1-1 | NA | many | TRBV6-1 | 14
CASSLLTGLDTEAFF | TGTGCCAGTAGTCTCTTGACAGGGCTAGACACTGAAGCTTTCTTT | TRBJ1-1 | TRBD1 | NA | TRBV19 | 15
CASSGSSGRTQETQYF | TGCGCCAGCAGCGGGTCTAGCGGGAGGACGCAAGAGACCCAGTACTTC | TRBJ2-5 | TRBD2 | NA | TRBV5-1 | 16
CASSLFGPNTGELFF | TGTGCCAGCAGTTTATTCGGCCCGAACACCGGGGAGCTGTTTTTT | TRBJ2-2 | NA | NA | TRBV27 | 15
CATSRDRGLDTEAFF | TGTGCCACCAGCAGGGATAGGGGTTTAGACACTGAAGCTTTCTTT | TRBJ1-1 | NA | NA | TRBV15 | 15
CASSLSRANIQYF | TGTGCCAGCAGTTTAAGTCGGGCGAACATTCAGTACTTC | TRBJ2-4 | NA | NA | TRBV27 | 13
CASSLVGGTTAHTQYF | TGTGCCAGCAGCTTGGTGGGGGGGACTACCGCGCATACGCAGTATTTT | TRBJ2-3 | TRBD2 | NA | TRBV5-6 | 16
CASSLLDTSDTQYF | TGTGCCAGCAGTTTATTGGACACCTCAGATACGCAGTATTTT | TRBJ2-3 | NA | NA | TRBV27 | 14
CASSYTDPTDTQYF | TGCGCCAGCAGCTATACCGACCCCACAGATACGCAATATTTT | TRBJ2-3 | NA | NA | TRBV5-1 | 14
CASSIGTGWYEQYF | TGTGCCAGTAGTATCGGTACAGGTTGGTACGAGCAGTACTTC | TRBJ2-7 | NA | NA | TRBV19 | 14
CSDSSGSSYNEQFF | TGCAGCGACTCAAGCGGGAGCTCCTACAATGAGCAGTTCTTC | TRBJ2-1 | TRBD2 | NA | TRBV29-1 | 14